The clone carrying this T cell receptor (beta chain) was seen just once. Its target is unknown. Sequencing used immunoSEQ multiplex PCR; TCRdb keeps in-frame clones, though not all of them. The sample records some 65,000 clones, over 80% being singletons. This entry is derived from a study of CD4 T cells in relation to SARS-CoV-2 and coronaviruses. Study-wide background: Crossreactive spike epitopes shared across donors were mapped to their HLA restriction. Study results and caveats: This crossreactivity analysis covered spike protein alone, no other viral proteins. Each donor contributed either pre-pandemic or post-infection samples, not both. Culture-expanded clones reflect memory recall rather than primary priming during culture.

Germline values: CDR1 MNHNS, CDR2 SASEGT. V lost 4 bases and J lost 3, with 19 bases in between. The CDR3 is made up of 17 amino acids. Before the COVID-19 pandemic, during about 2010-2019, CD4+ T cells were taken from unexposed donors. The rearrangement links TRBV6-1 to TRBJ2-1; a weak D match, TRBD1 (5 bases). Source material: memory CD4+ T cells from PBMCs. This receptor was taken from a human donor in good health. CDR3 residues: CASSGPRRQGNYNEQFF. CDR3 in DNA: TGTGCCAGCAGTGGCCCCCGCCGCCAGGGCAACTACAATGAGCAGTTCTTC.